A single sample gave rise to the 27 T cell receptor beta chains below, sequenced in a study of T cell repertoires in cytomegalovirus infection. TCRdb called the reads again in MiXCR, with one record for every CDR3 protein. The sample holds some 480,000 distinct CDR3 sequences, 25% to 35% seen once. These receptors have no identified antigens. The input for sequencing was cultured PBMCs, taken from culture after CMV antigen stimulation. The source is a human donor in good health (CMV status not recorded). Some clones in this sample may be carry-over from other donors' samples.

In its sample, this clonotype was seen a few times. The CDR3 DNA reads as TGCGCCAGCAGTGCCGGAGCGGGGGCTACCGGGGAGCTGTTTTTT. Protein: CASSAGAGATGELFF. The rearrangement uses TRBV5-1 and TRBJ2-2; 8 bases match TRBD2. Per germline, CDR1 SGHRS and CDR2 YFSETQ. CDR3 length: 15 amino acids. The junction had 8 bases not matched to a gene; V was cut back by 5 bases and J by 5 bases.

This chain joins TRBV11-2 and TRBJ1-1; D is possibly TRBD1 (6 bases). Between the trimmed V and J ends, which lost 5 bases and 6 bases, there was a span of 19 bases. Looked up from germline, CDR1 is SGHAT and CDR2 is FQNNGV. CDR3 length: 15 residues. CDR3 protein: CASSPRGQSSAEAFF. The CDR3 DNA sequence: TGTGCCAGCAGCCCCCGGGGGCAGAGTAGCGCTGAAGCTTTCTTT.

This clonotype has more than one count but fewer than ten. J is TRBJ2-1 and V is TRBV4-3, with 13 bases aligning to TRBD2. The CDR3 extends over 16 amino acids. Germline assignment: CDR1 LGHNA and CDR2 YSLEER. V lost 7 bases, J lost 6 bases, and 9 bases stayed unmatched. CDR3 in amino acids: CASKPRTSGSRNEQFF. CDR3 sequence (DNA): TGCGCCAGCAAACCTAGGACTAGCGGGAGTCGCAATGAGCAGTTCTTC.

V gene TRBV7-6 combines with J gene TRBJ2-1; D remains ambiguous. This CDR3 has 14 amino acids. Germline V lookup: CDR1 SGHVS, CDR2 FNYEAQ. The ends were cut back, 1 base at V and 5 bases at J, with 9 bases in the middle. The CDR3 here is CASSLVGDHNEQFF. CDR3 coding DNA: TGTGCCAGCAGCTTAGTCGGCGATCACAATGAGCAGTTCTTC.

This chain links TRBV20-1 with TRBJ1-2; D is perhaps TRBD1 (5 bases). V was pared by 3 bases and J by 8 bases, with 16 bases between. The germline V gene encodes CDR1 DFQATT and CDR2 SNEGSKA (reference sequence). The CDR3 runs 13 residues. This chain's CDR3 is CSARLPGDGGYTF. The CDR3 nucleotides are TGCAGTGCTAGGTTGCCGGGGGATGGCGGCTACACCTTC.

This clonotype was recorded a few times. The chain is built from TRBV28 and TRBJ1-1; maybe TRBD1 (6 bases). CDR1 and CDR2 from the germline V gene are MDHEN and SYDVKM. The germline V and J ends were trimmed by 2 bases and 10 bases, with 11 bases remaining between them. CDR3 length: 12 amino acids. The CDR3, as DNA: TGTGCCAGCAGTTTAAGACAGGAGGTAGCTTTCTTT. Amino acids: CASSLRQEVAFF.

In its sample, this clonotype was seen many times. This chain uses TRBV6-2 or TRBV6-3 with TRBJ2-7, with D maybe TRBD2 (6 bases). The CDR3 loop spans 13 amino acids. Looked up from germline, CDR1 is MNHEY and CDR2 is SVGEGT. V lost 6 bases, J lost 4 bases, and 13 bases lay in between. DNA for the CDR3: TGTGCCAGCAGCGCGGGACCCCCTTACGAGCAGTACTTC. Translation: CASSAGPPYEQYF.

This rearrangement joins TRBV4-1 to TRBJ1-5; D call uncertain. The CDR3 is made up of 16 amino acids. CDR1 is MGHRA, CDR2 YSYEKL, per germline. V gave up 4 bases and J gave up 3 bases, with 16 bases separating them. CDR3 coding DNA: TGCGCCAGCAGCCCTGTTGCGGTGGGGAACAATCAGCCCCAGCATTTT. It yields the protein CASSPVAVGNNQPQHF.

J is TRBJ1-3 and V is TRBV28; D is unresolved. The V end lost 2 bases, the J end lost 4 bases, and 9 bases lay between the germline ends. The CDR3 is made up of 14 amino acids. Germline V lookup: CDR1 MDHEN, CDR2 SYDVKM. The CDR3 DNA sequence: TGTGCCAGCAGTTTAGGAGGGCGCGGAAACACCATATATTTT. Its protein is CASSLGGRGNTIYF.

This clonotype was observed a single time. The chain is built from TRBV18 and TRBJ2-3; possibly TRBD1 or TRBD2 for D (7 bases each). The V end lost 1 base, the J end lost 2 bases, and 19 bases lay between the germline ends. CDR1 is KGHSH and CDR2 is LQKENI in the germline V gene. The CDR3 length is 18 residues. CDR3 sequence reads: CASSPLQGEAGPTDTQYF. CDR3 DNA sequence: TGTGCCAGCTCACCACTTCAGGGGGAAGCGGGGCCCACAGATACGCAGTATTTT.

This clonotype showed up just a few times. The chain has TRBV7-6 and TRBJ2-7; TRBD1 matches 9 bases. V was pared by 1 base and J by 1 base, with 5 bases of the junction left unmatched. The CDR3 totals 16 residues. CDR1 is SGHVS, CDR2 FNYEAQ, per germline. CDR3 residues: CASSLESTGGSYEQYF. DNA for the CDR3: TGTGCCAGCAGCTTAGAGTCGACAGGGGGGTCCTACGAGCAGTACTTC.

The chain carries TRBV20-1 and TRBJ2-3, with D maybe TRBD2 (5 bases). Deletions cut 0 bases from V and 1 base from J, with 8 bases between. CDR3 length: 14 amino acids. CDR1 and CDR2 (germline): DFQATT, SNEGSKA (reference sequence). CDR3 nucleotides: TGCAGTGCTAGAGACGGGAAAGGCACAGATACGCAGTATTTT. This translates into CSARDGKGTDTQYF.

The rearrangement uses TRBV3-1 and TRBJ2-5; D is unclear. Germline CDR1 LGHDT, CDR2 YNNKEL (reference sequence). Between the trimmed V and J ends, which lost 1 base and 10 bases, there was a span of 13 bases. The CDR3 loop spans 13 amino acids. CDR3 in amino acids: CASSQGAYVDQYF. CDR3 sequence (DNA): TGTGCCAGCAGCCAAGGGGCCTACGTGGACCAGTACTTC.

This clonotype was detected only a few times. The rearrangement uses TRBV11-3 and TRBJ2-5; D perhaps matches TRBD2 (6 bases). This CDR3 is built from 15 residues. Germline values: CDR1 SGHNT, CDR2 YENEEA. Trimming removed 4 bases at V and 5 bases at J, with 17 bases between. The CDR3 sequence: CASSSGSGSTETQYF. CDR3 bases: TGTGCCAGCAGCTCCGGAAGCGGGTCAACGGAGACCCAGTACTTC.

V usage is TRBV14 and J usage is TRBJ1-1; D possibly corresponds to TRBD1 (6 bases). The germline V gene encodes CDR1 SGHDN and CDR2 FVKESK. The CDR3 spans 15 residues. The V end lost 4 bases, the J end lost 10 bases, and 22 bases lay between the germline ends. CDR3 amino acids: CASSPVAGASFTAFF. The CDR3 DNA sequence: TGTGCCAGCAGCCCGGTGGCGGGGGCGAGTTTTACAGCTTTCTTT.

Here the CDR3 reads CATSRDQGGELFF. CDR3 coding DNA: TGTGCCACCAGCAGAGATCAAGGCGGGGAGCTGTTTTTT. The chain uses TRBV15 and TRBJ2-2; D ambiguous. V lost 0 bases to trimming and J lost 7 bases, with 6 bases between them. Germline V gene sequence: CDR1 LNHNV, CDR2 YYDKDF (reference sequence). CDR3 length equals 13 residues. The full variable domain, in which reference TRBV15 and TRBJ2-2 provide the parts outside the CDR3, is DAMVIQNPRYQVTQFGKPVTLSCSQTLNHNVMYWYQQKSSQAPKLLFHYYDKDFNNEADTPDNFQSRRPNTSFCFLDIRSPGLGDTAMYLCATSRDQGGELFFGEGSRLTVL.

The chain uses TRBV12-3 or TRBV12-4 and TRBJ1-1; tentatively, D is TRBD1 (5 bases). The length of the CDR3 is 14 residues. V lost 6 bases, J lost 0 bases, and 11 bases lay in between. DNA for the CDR3: TGTGCCAGCAGAGAGACAGCTCTGAACACTGAAGCTTTCTTT. Protein product: CASRETALNTEAFF.

This clonotype was observed once. CDR3 coding DNA: TGCAGTGGTCTTGCGGGGGGCAACTATGGCTACACCTTC. Translating gives CSGLAGGNYGYTF. The gene calls are TRBV20-1 and TRBJ1-2; the D gene is possibly TRBD1 (6 bases). This CDR3 spans 13 amino acids. Trimming pared 7 bases from V and 2 bases from J, leaving 14 bases between. Germline V gene sequence: CDR1 DFQATT, CDR2 SNEGSKA (reference sequence).

This clonotype appeared a few times. The chain carries TRBV4-1 and TRBJ2-5; TRBD2 might be the D (6 bases). The V and J ends lost 5 bases and 5 bases respectively, with 18 bases between them. CDR1 is MGHRA, CDR2 YSYEKL, per germline. CDR3 length: 15 residues. The CDR3 nucleotides read TGCGCCAGCAGCAGAGACCTAGCGCCGGGGGAGACCCAGTACTTC. Translation: CASSRDLAPGETQYF.

The gene calls are TRBV19 and TRBJ2-5, with 9 bases lining up with TRBD1. After removal of 6 bases from V and 5 bases from J, the junction contained 4 bases not matched to a gene. CDR3 length equals 13 residues. In germline, CDR1 is LNHDA, CDR2 SQIVND (reference sequence). This CDR3 is CASRRTGVETQYF. The CDR3 DNA is TGTGCCAGTAGAAGGACAGGGGTGGAGACCCAGTACTTC.

This clonotype was counted between two and nine times. V and J are TRBV7-2 and TRBJ1-2; TRBD1 aligns across 10 bases. J gave up 5 bases and V 6 bases, and 3 bases lay outside the gene matches. CDR1 and CDR2 (germline): SGHTA, FQGNSA. The CDR3 is 13 residues long. The CDR3 bases are TGTGCCAGCAGGGACAGGGGGAATTATGGCTACACCTTC. Translating gives CASRDRGNYGYTF. The entire variable domain, with the rest obtained from reference TRBV7-2 and TRBJ1-2, is as follows: GAGVSQSPSNKVTEKGKDVELRCDPISGHTALYWYRQSLGQGLEFLIYFQGNSAPDKSGLPSDRFSAERTGGSVSTLTIQRTQQEDSAVYLCASRDRGNYGYTFGSGTRLTVV.

This clonotype was detected only a few times. The rearrangement links TRBV30 to TRBJ2-3; TRBD1 is a possible D gene (5 bases). The CDR3 is 12 residues long. Germline CDR1 reads GTSNPN; CDR2 reads SVGIG (reference sequence). Trimming removed 0 bases from V and 4 bases from J, with 5 bases in between. Here the CDR3 reads CAWSVGADTQYF. As DNA, the CDR3 is TGTGCCTGGAGTGTAGGGGCAGATACGCAGTATTTT.

This chain links TRBV13 with TRBJ2-7, with D perhaps given as TRBD1 or TRBD2 (5 bases each). The CDR3 extends over 12 amino acids. Germline CDR1 reads PRHDT; CDR2 reads FYEKMQ (reference sequence). V was trimmed by 4 bases and J by 6 bases, leaving 10 bases between them. The CDR3 sequence: CASSWDRSEQYF. The DNA for the CDR3 is TGTGCCAGCAGCTGGGACCGGAGCGAGCAGTACTTC. Filled out from reference TRBV13 and TRBJ2-7, the complete variable domain reads AAGVIQSPRHLIKEKRETATLKCYPIPRHDTVYWYQQGPGQDPQFLISFYEKMQSDKGSIPDRFSAQQFSDYHSELNMSSLELGDSALYFCASSWDRSEQYFGPGTRLTVT.

The chain recombines TRBV7-6 with TRBJ2-7; D not certain. The CDR3 length is 14 residues. V was trimmed by 4 bases and J by 3 bases, leaving 13 bases between them. Germline CDR1 reads SGHVS; CDR2 reads FNYEAQ. CDR3 sequence (DNA): TGTGCCAGCAGCTCGGCACCACGTTACTACGAGCAGTACTTC. It specifies CASSSAPRYYEQYF.

This clonotype appeared many times. V usage is TRBV7-2 and J usage is TRBJ2-5, with D possibly being TRBD2 (5 bases). Trimming removed 8 bases at V and 1 base at J, with 5 bases between. The CDR3 has 11 amino acids. In germline, CDR1 is SGHTA, CDR2 FQGNSA. The CDR3 reads CASRGQETQYF. The CDR3 DNA reads as TGTGCCAGCCGGGGCCAAGAGACCCAGTACTTC.

The CDR3 region has the DNA TGTGCCAGTAGTATAGCGCAGGGGTCAGAGACCCAGTACTTC. Translating it yields CASSIAQGSETQYF. This rearrangement joins TRBV19 to TRBJ2-5; tentative D call: TRBD1 (6 bases). Germline CDR1 LNHDA, CDR2 SQIVND (reference sequence). The CDR3 extends over 14 amino acids. V lost 1 base and J lost 4, with 10 bases in between.

J is TRBJ2-1 and V is TRBV3-1, with 13 bases identical to TRBD2. The CDR3 extends over 14 amino acids. The V and J ends lost 6 bases and 15 bases, in that order; junction bases with no gene match: 11. The germline V gene encodes CDR1 LGHDT and CDR2 YNNKEL (reference sequence). CDR3 bases: TGTGCCAGCAGTCAAAGAGGGACTAGCGGGACTCTGTTCTTC. Translation gives CASSQRGTSGTLFF.